The rows below give T cell receptor beta chains drawn from one sample of a study of shared clonotypes between healthy human individuals. Profiling relied on immunoSEQ multiplex PCR, and the TCRdb table lists in-frame clones only, not all of them. The sample has some 980,000 clones, approximately 76% seen once; the top ten hold approximately 1.5%. The sample taken for sequencing was memory CD4+ T cells sorted from blood. These receptors all come from a young man in good health. CDR3s include the opening cysteine and the closing phenylalanine or tryptophan. Each record gives: J gene, V gene, CDR3 length, D gene, clone size, CDR3 protein, CDR3 DNA. D genes are given only for firm matches. Clone size is given for some rows only: seen once, a few or many times, or a class if the clone is expanded.

>TRBJ2-3|TRBV7-9|14|.|.
CASSAEGNTDTQYF
TGTGCCAGCAGCGCAGAGGGGAACACAGATACGCAGTATTTT
>TRBJ2-2|TRBV5-1|14|.|few
CASSLAPGTGELFF
TGCGCCAGCAGCTTGGCTCCCGGCACCGGGGAGCTGTTTTTT
>TRBJ2-7|TRBV2|11|.|once
CASTTAYEQYF
TGTGCCAGCACCACTGCCTACGAGCAGTACTTC
>TRBJ2-7|TRBV6-5|14|TRBD1|.
CASTLGQGIGEQYF
TGTGCCAGCACCCTGGGACAGGGAATAGGAGAGCAGTACTTC
>TRBJ2-2|TRBV6-5|14|.|.
CASGPSGNTGELFF
TGTGCCAGCGGGCCCTCTGGGAACACCGGGGAGCTGTTTTTT
>TRBJ2-1|TRBV7-2|17|TRBD2|.
CASSLIPVASGNNEQFF
TGTGCCAGCAGCTTAATCCCAGTCGCTAGCGGAAACAATGAGCAGTTCTTC
>TRBJ1-4|TRBV7-2|14|TRBD1|.
CASSFGQGGEKLFF
TGTGCCAGCAGTTTTGGACAGGGGGGTGAAAAACTGTTTTTT
>TRBJ1-4|TRBV9|14|.|.
CASAKGRTNEKLFF
TGTGCCAGCGCCAAGGGGCGAACTAATGAAAAACTGTTTTTT
>TRBJ2-6|TRBV11-2|17|.|.
CASSLGLVSSGANVLTF
TGTGCCAGCAGCTTAGGTTTAGTCTCATCTGGGGCCAACGTCCTGACTTTC
>TRBJ1-2|TRBV30|14|TRBD1|.
CAWSAAQGDYGYTF
TGTGCCTGGAGCGCAGCCCAGGGGGACTATGGCTACACCTTC
>TRBJ2-7|TRBV18|14|TRBD2|.
CASSPAGLAHEQYF
TGTGCCAGCTCACCAGCGGGACTAGCCCACGAGCAGTACTTC
>TRBJ2-7|TRBV28|16|TRBD2|.
CASSLGPSGGAYEQYF
TGTGCCAGCAGTTTAGGCCCTAGCGGGGGGGCCTACGAGCAGTACTTC
>TRBJ2-7|TRBV5-1|16|TRBD2|few
CASSPAGGQYSYEQYF
TGCGCCAGCAGCCCCGCGGGGGGGCAATACTCCTACGAGCAGTACTTC
>TRBJ1-2|TRBV2|14|TRBD1|.
CASSDEAGGRGYTF
TGTGCCAGCAGTGATGAGGCAGGGGGCCGTGGCTACACCTTC
>TRBJ2-5|TRBV6-5|15|.|.
CASSYSRGAQETQYF
TGTGCCAGCAGTTACTCGAGGGGGGCGCAAGAGACCCAGTACTTC
>TRBJ1-6|TRBV28|15|TRBD1|.
CASSMRTGFTSPLHF
TGTGCCAGCAGTATGCGGACAGGGTTCACGTCACCCCTCCACTTT
>TRBJ2-7|TRBV19|13|TRBD1|.
CASSDTGAREQYF
TGTGCCAGTAGTGATACAGGGGCCAGGGAGCAGTACTTC
>TRBJ1-2|TRBV11-2|13|.|once
CASSFTYNYGYTF
TGTGCCAGCAGCTTCACATATAACTATGGCTACACCTTC
>TRBJ1-3|TRBV28|16|TRBD1|.
CASSFPSGGRGNTIYF
TGTGCCAGCAGTTTCCCGTCAGGGGGAAGAGGAAACACCATATATTTT
>TRBJ2-5|TRBV5-1|15|.|once
CASSLQPGPQETQYF
TGCGCCAGCAGCTTGCAACCGGGACCACAAGAGACCCAGTACTTC
>TRBJ2-7|TRBV7-9|15|TRBD1|.
CASSLQGGTGIEQYF
TGTGCCAGCAGCTTACAAGGGGGGACAGGGATCGAGCAGTACTTC
>TRBJ1-4|TRBV6-5|14|.|.
CASSQTVTNEKLFF
TGTGCCAGCAGTCAGACAGTAACTAATGAAAAACTGTTTTTT
>TRBJ2-2|TRBV5-1|15|TRBD1|.
CASSLFPGGTGELFF
TGCGCCAGCAGCTTGTTTCCAGGGGGCACCGGGGAGCTGTTTTTT
>TRBJ2-7|TRBV5-8|14|TRBD1|.
CASGRDRGPYEQYF
TGTGCCAGCGGCCGGGACAGGGGTCCGTACGAGCAGTACTTC
>TRBJ2-7|TRBV10-1|14|.|.
CARHFRGDSHEQYF
TGCGCCAGACACTTCCGCGGGGACAGCCACGAGCAGTACTTC
>TRBJ2-5|TRBV5-1|16|.|.
CASSAGLYRGGSTQYF
TGCGCCAGCAGCGCGGGGCTCTACAGGGGCGGGTCGACCCAGTACTTC
>TRBJ2-5|TRBV27|13|.|.
CASKTGFQETQYF
TGTGCCAGCAAAACCGGATTCCAAGAGACCCAGTACTTC
>TRBJ2-7|TRBV6-5|13|.|.
CASSLQGSYEQYF
TGTGCCAGCAGCCTACAGGGTTCCTACGAGCAGTACTTC
>TRBJ2-2|TRBV29-1|13|.|.
CSAFLGETGELFF
TGCAGCGCCTTCCTCGGGGAAACCGGGGAGCTGTTTTTT
>TRBJ2-1|TRBV6-6|16|TRBD2|.
CASSETGLAANNEQFF
TGTGCCAGCAGCGAGACTGGACTAGCGGCCAACAATGAGCAGTTCTTC
>TRBJ1-2|TRBV9|14|.|.
CASTRNSPYYGYTF
TGTGCCAGCACGAGGAACTCGCCGTACTATGGCTACACCTTC
>TRBJ2-7|TRBV6-6|13|.|.
CASSTRSGYEQYF
TGTGCCAGCAGTACTAGATCGGGGTACGAGCAGTACTTC
>TRBJ2-2|TRBV5-1|18|.|.
CASSLPNRQGGGTGELFF
TGCGCCAGCAGCTTACCCAACAGGCAGGGCGGCGGGACCGGGGAGCTGTTTTTT
>TRBJ1-3|TRBV5-1|14|TRBD1|many
CASNQGGVGNTIYF
TGCGCCAGCAACCAGGGGGGCGTCGGAAACACCATATATTTT
>TRBJ2-5|TRBV19|13|.|.
CASSILTEETQYF
TGTGCCAGTAGTATTTTGACCGAAGAGACCCAGTACTTC
>TRBJ1-1|TRBV18|17|.|.
CASSVNSFGGSFTEAFF
TGTGCCAGCTCCGTCAACTCCTTCGGGGGTTCATTCACTGAAGCTTTCTTT
>TRBJ1-3|TRBV7-9|14|TRBD1|.
CASSAGTAGNTIYF
TGTGCCAGCAGCGCCGGGACAGCTGGAAACACCATATATTTT
>TRBJ1-1|TRBV10-3|13|TRBD1|.
CAISEDRGTEAFF
TGTGCCATCAGCGAGGACAGGGGAACTGAAGCTTTCTTT
>TRBJ2-3|TRBV20-1|11|.|.
CSARGTDTQYF
TGCAGTGCTAGGGGCACAGATACGCAGTATTTT
>TRBJ2-3|TRBV6-6|13|.|.
CASGLGEGDTQYF
TGTGCCAGCGGGCTAGGTGAGGGAGATACGCAGTATTTT
>TRBJ2-1|TRBV18|13|.|.
CASSPILSGEQFF
TGTGCCAGCTCACCGATCCTTTCTGGTGAGCAGTTCTTC
>TRBJ2-3|TRBV11-3|17|TRBD1|.
CASSLGQGASGTDTQYF
TGTGCCAGCAGCTTAGGGCAGGGGGCGTCGGGCACAGATACGCAGTATTTT
>TRBJ2-1|TRBV29-1|12|.|.
CSVADTYNEQFF
TGCAGCGTCGCCGACACTTACAATGAGCAGTTCTTC
>TRBJ2-3|TRBV25-1|14|.|.
CASSDPSGADTQYF
TGTGCCAGCAGTGACCCCTCAGGGGCAGATACGCAGTATTTT
>TRBJ1-6|TRBV19|16|TRBD1|.
CASSPTSGGDNSPLHF
TGTGCCAGTAGTCCAACCTCAGGGGGAGATAATTCACCCCTCCACTTT
>TRBJ2-7|TRBV7-6|16|TRBD2|few
CASSPSSRLASGEQYF
TGTGCCAGCAGCCCAAGTTCCCGACTAGCGTCAGGCGAGCAGTACTTC
>TRBJ2-2|TRBV19|16|TRBD1|.
CASSRFGTANTGELFF
TGTGCCAGTAGTAGATTTGGGACAGCCAACACCGGGGAGCTGTTTTTT
>TRBJ2-7|TRBV28|15|TRBD2|.
CASTGGARPVYEQYF
TGTGCCAGCACCGGGGGGGCCCGCCCTGTCTACGAGCAGTACTTC
>TRBJ1-1|TRBV30|14|.|.
CAWSVQTGGTEAFF
TGTGCCTGGAGTGTACAAACAGGAGGGACTGAAGCTTTCTTT
>TRBJ1-1|TRBV11-3|16|TRBD1|.
CASSLRQGPGDTEAFF
TGTGCCAGCAGTTTACGACAGGGTCCCGGGGACACTGAAGCTTTCTTT
>TRBJ2-1|TRBV5-1|16|TRBD2|once
CASRLAGGSSYNEQFF
TGCGCCAGCAGGTTAGCGGGGGGGTCCTCCTACAATGAGCAGTTCTTC